These 29 T cell receptor beta chains were all obtained from the same sample, sequenced in a study of blood T cells in healthy people across ages. The second PCR ran roughly 6 to 11 cycles with a sample-barcoded 5' primer and J-beta primers. TCRdb recomputed calls from the 5' RACE reads with MiXCR, one row per CDR3 protein. The sample holds 780,000 or so distinct CDR3 sequences; 45% to 70% are singletons and the top ten take roughly 24%. The sequencing input was blood. The receptors derive from a man aged 40-55 years in good health.

The chain uses TRBV20-1 and TRBJ1-1; 12 bases map to TRBD1. The CDR3 is made up of 16 amino acids. Unmatched junction bases numbered 6, after V lost 0 bases and J lost 4 bases. Per germline, CDR1 DFQATT and CDR2 SNEGSKA (reference sequence). CDR3 coding DNA: TGCAGTGCTAGAGATCGGGGACAGGGGGCTGGCACTGAAGCTTTCTTT. Translated: CSARDRGQGAGTEAFF.

This clonotype was counted a single time. The chain recombines TRBV14 with TRBJ2-7; the D is unclear. Trimming pared 5 bases from V and 4 bases from J, leaving 12 bases between. The CDR3 loop spans 13 amino acids. Germline V gene data show CDR1 as SGHDN and CDR2 as FVKESK. The CDR3 DNA follows: TGTGCCAGCAGCTACGACCTTGGATACGAGCAGTACTTC. This codes for CASSYDLGYEQYF.

V is TRBV7-2 and J is TRBJ2-4; D might be TRBD1 (7 bases). The closer fit of TRBJ2-5 to the DNA end suggests the J call may be wrong. Germline V CDR1 and CDR2: SGHTA, FQGNSA. The length of the CDR3 is 16 residues. The chain's CDR3 is CASSLATGRLGETQYF. The CDR3 region has the DNA TGTGCCAGCAGCTTAGCGACAGGGAGGTTAGGGGAGACCCAGTACTTC.

This clonotype was recorded a few times. V usage is TRBV2 and J usage is TRBJ2-5; D gene ambiguous. V gave up 6 bases and J gave up 1 base, with 12 bases separating them. CDR3 length: 14 residues. Per germline, CDR1 SNHLY and CDR2 FYNNEI. The CDR3 reads CASRAQYSQETQYF. CDR3 in DNA: TGTGCCAGCAGGGCACAATACTCCCAAGAGACCCAGTACTTC.

This clonotype was counted once. This sequence joins TRBV6-4 and TRBJ1-1; D gene ambiguous. The length of the CDR3 is 14 residues. Between the trimmed V and J ends, which lost 6 bases and 0 bases, there was a span of 11 bases. Germline assignment: CDR1 MRHNA and CDR2 SNTAGT. Here the CDR3 reads CASSPDGVNTEAFF. CDR3 nucleotide sequence: TGTGCCAGCAGCCCCGATGGGGTGAACACTGAAGCTTTCTTT.

This clonotype was recorded a few times. A junction boundary mismatches the germline segment, possibly from a read error. This chain connects TRBV10-3 to TRBJ2-3; weak D call: TRBD2 (5 bases). Germline V gene lookup returns CDR1 ENHRY and CDR2 SYGVKD. The CDR3 consists of 12 residues. CDR3 nucleotides: TGTGCCATCAATGAGGGCTCAGATACGCAGTATTTT. Its translation is CAINEGSDTQYF.

The V and J genes are TRBV2 and TRBJ1-2, with D unresolved. V dropped 2 bases and J dropped 2 bases, with 6 bases sitting between them. The CDR3 is made up of 13 amino acids. CDR1 is SNHLY and CDR2 is FYNNEI in the germline V gene. CDR3 loop: CASSERKNYGYTF. As DNA, the CDR3 is TGTGCCAGCAGTGAACGTAAAAACTATGGCTACACCTTC.

This clonotype was detected ten times or more. This chain connects TRBV2 to TRBJ2-5; TRBD2 might be the D (5 bases). This CDR3 has 14 residues. Looked up from germline, CDR1 is SNHLY and CDR2 is FYNNEI. Trimming cost V 7 bases and J 2 bases, with 14 bases left between them. The CDR3 sequence: CASTRRGIQETQYF. The CDR3 DNA sequence: TGTGCCAGCACCCGACGGGGTATACAAGAGACCCAGTACTTC.

This clonotype was observed a few times. The chain joins TRBV5-1 to TRBJ2-3; 8 bases match TRBD2. V lost 2 bases to trimming and J lost 2 bases; unmatched junction nucleotides: 16. The CDR3 spans 19 residues. CDR1 is SGHRS, CDR2 YFSETQ, per germline. CDR3: CASSFPKEAGEGDTDTQYF. The CDR3 nucleotides are TGCGCCAGCAGCTTTCCCAAAGAAGCGGGAGAGGGGGACACAGATACGCAGTATTTT.

CDR3 bases: TGTGCCAGCAGCCCGCGCGGGAGGGCCGACTACGAGCAGTACTTC. Amino acid sequence: CASSPRGRADYEQYF. The rearrangement uses TRBV9 and TRBJ2-7; 9 nucleotides align to TRBD2. The V gene's germline CDR1 is SGDLS and CDR2 YYNGEE. This CDR3 spans 15 amino acids. Trimming at V came to 4 bases and at J to 3 bases, leaving 8 bases not matched to a gene.

The V and J genes are TRBV20-1 and TRBJ1-1; 8 bases map to TRBD1. CDR1 and CDR2 from the germline V gene are DFQATT and SNEGSKA (reference sequence). The CDR3 runs to 14 residues. Trimming took 7 bases from V and 4 from J; bases not matched to a gene: 11. The CDR3: CSVTPDRVRTEAFF. CDR3 sequence (DNA): TGCAGTGTTACTCCGGACAGGGTACGCACTGAAGCTTTCTTT.

The chain links TRBV20-1 to TRBJ1-6; D is uncertain. The germline V gene has CDR1 DFQATT and CDR2 SNEGSKA (reference sequence). This CDR3 region has 14 residues. The V gene lost 0 bases and the J gene lost 10 bases, with 13 bases spanning the gap. In DNA, the CDR3 is TGCAGTGCTAGAGAGCGTCAGGTTTTCTCACCCCTCCACTTT. Its protein is CSARERQVFSPLHF.

The chain has TRBV5-1 and TRBJ2-3; 15 bases map to TRBD2. The V gene's germline CDR1 is SGHRS and CDR2 YFSETQ. After removal of 4 bases from V and 0 bases from J, the junction contained 3 bases not matched to a gene. This CDR3 is 17 amino acids long. As DNA, the CDR3 is TGCGCCAGCAGCAAGGGACTAGCGGGGGGCAGCACAGATACGCAGTATTTT. Residues: CASSKGLAGGSTDTQYF. The whole variable domain, filled in from reference TRBV5-1 and TRBJ2-3, reads KAGVTQTPRYLIKTRGQQVTLSCSPISGHRSVSWYQQTPGQGLQFLFEYFSETQRNKGNFPGRFSGRQFSNSRSEMNVSTLELGDSALYLCASSKGLAGGSTDTQYFGPGTRLTVL.

This chain uses TRBV7-2 with TRBJ1-2, with 9 positions matching TRBD1. Germline CDR1 reads SGHTA; CDR2 reads FQGNSA. The CDR3 is 16 amino acids. V was pared by 5 bases and J by 1 base, with 8 bases of the junction left unmatched. CDR3 DNA: TGTGCCAGCAGCCTGTCCGGGACAGGGATTAACTATGGCTACACCTTC. Protein: CASSLSGTGINYGYTF.

The chain recombines TRBV11-3 with TRBJ2-5, with no clear D. Matching the DNA end better, TRBJ2-7 makes the J call doubtful. Per the germline V gene, CDR1 is SGHNT and CDR2 is YENEEA. This CDR3 is 12 amino acids long. CDR3 region: CASSSQSGEQYF. Written as DNA, the CDR3 is TGTGCCAGCAGCTCCCAATCGGGCGAGCAGTACTTC.

The J gene is TRBJ2-7, the V gene TRBV29-1; 7 nucleotides match TRBD1. This CDR3 is built from 13 residues. After removal of 5 bases from V and 6 bases from J, the junction contained 10 bases not matched to a gene. Germline V lookup: CDR1 SQVTM, CDR2 ANQGSEA. CDR3 sequence: CSVYDLTGSEQYF. The DNA of the CDR3 is TGCAGCGTTTACGACCTGACAGGGTCCGAGCAGTACTTC.

This rearrangement joins TRBV7-9 to TRBJ2-5; D is unresolved. This CDR3 comprises 16 residues. From germline, CDR1 is SEHNR and CDR2 FQNEAQ (reference sequence). Trimming left V 5 bases short and J 3 bases short, with 19 bases between. CDR3 amino acids: CASSPPVRGGKETQYF. The CDR3 DNA reads TGTGCCAGCAGCCCACCGGTCCGCGGTGGGAAAGAGACCCAGTACTTC.

In this sample, this clonotype turned up a few times. The chain carries TRBV24-1 and TRBJ2-3; the D gene is possibly TRBD1 (5 bases). CDR3 size: 17 residues. Trimming stripped 2 bases from V and 7 bases from J, with 21 bases between. Germline lookup yields CDR1 KGHDR and CDR2 SFDVKD. The CDR3: CATSDSADTHVMNTQYF. CDR3 sequence (DNA): TGTGCCACCAGTGATTCTGCGGACACCCACGTGATGAATACGCAGTATTTT.

This rearrangement joins TRBV12-3 or TRBV12-4 to TRBJ2-7, with 10 bases aligning to TRBD1. The CDR3 runs 15 residues. Germline trimming cut 6 bases from V and 5 bases from J; bases unmatched to any gene: 10. The CDR3 region has the DNA TGTGCCAGCAGCTTTGGACAGGGGGTCCCCCACGAGCAGTACTTC. As protein: CASSFGQGVPHEQYF.

This chain joins TRBV4-3 and TRBJ2-6, with TRBD1 identical over 8 bases. With V trimmed by 1 base and J by 1 base, 9 bases remained unmatched. Germline lookup yields CDR1 LGHNA and CDR2 YSLEER. The CDR3 length is 19 residues. CDR3 DNA: TGCGCCAGCAGCCAAGTAGGCAGGGGGCGCGAATCTGGGGCCAACGTCCTGACTTTC. It translates to CASSQVGRGRESGANVLTF.

This clonotype has a handful of counts. This chain links TRBV3-1 with TRBJ2-1; D is possibly TRBD1 (6 bases). The germline V gene encodes CDR1 LGHDT and CDR2 YNNKEL (reference sequence). V was trimmed by 4 bases and J by 10 bases, leaving 17 bases between them. The CDR3 is 14 amino acids. CDR3 sequence: CASSPGQGHGEQFF. In DNA form, the CDR3 reads TGTGCCAGCAGCCCTGGGCAGGGGCACGGGGAGCAGTTCTTC.

This chain joins TRBV7-9 and TRBJ1-4, with 7 positions matching TRBD1. The germline gives CDR1 SEHNR, CDR2 FQNEAQ (reference sequence). The CDR3 is made up of 16 amino acids. With V trimmed by 2 bases and J by 5 bases, 8 bases remained unmatched. The chain's CDR3 is CASSLTVRQGNEKLFF. CDR3 in DNA: TGTGCCAGCAGCTTAACAGTACGACAGGGAAATGAAAAACTGTTTTTT.

As for this clonotype: This sequence may be a read error, since a much larger clone differs from it by one base. This chain joins TRBV5-1 and TRBJ1-4; D is unclear. The CDR3 has 13 residues. Per the germline V gene, CDR1 is SGHRS and CDR2 is YFSETQ. CDR3 in amino acids: CASSLGINEKPFF. DNA for the CDR3: TGCGCCAGCAGCTTAGGCATAAATGAAAAACCGTTTTTT.

The count of this clonotype is one. The chain combines TRBV2 with TRBJ2-3, with a possible D match to TRBD1 (7 bases). The germline CDR1 and CDR2 sequences are SNHLY and FYNNEI. The CDR3 is made up of 14 amino acids. Trimming took off 7 bases at V and 6 bases at J, with 17 bases between the two ends. The CDR3 region is CASTWQGEADTQYF. The CDR3 coding sequence is TGTGCCAGCACGTGGCAGGGGGAGGCTGATACGCAGTATTTT.

The table lists this clonotype with a few counts. The V gene is TRBV27, the J gene TRBJ1-2; D may be TRBD1 (5 bases). The V gene's germline CDR1 is MNHEY and CDR2 SMNVEV (reference sequence). The length of the CDR3 is 14 residues. With 7 bases removed from V and 2 bases from J, the gap between germline ends came to 14 bases. CDR3 DNA: TGTGCCAGCACGTCGGCCGGGACCAACTATGGCTACACCTTC. This translates into CASTSAGTNYGYTF.

The V gene is TRBV11-1, the J gene TRBJ2-1; D may be TRBD2 (6 bases). The CDR3 extends over 14 amino acids. Germline V lookup: CDR1 SGHAT, CDR2 FQDESV (reference sequence). The V gene lost 4 bases and the J gene lost 6 bases, with 13 bases spanning the gap. CDR3 region: CASSSGGSINEQFF. The DNA for the CDR3 is TGTGCCAGCAGCTCTGGGGGGTCGATCAATGAGCAGTTCTTC. The full variable domain, its missing parts supplied by reference TRBV11-1 and TRBJ2-1, is EAEVAQSPRYKITEKSQAVAFWCDPISGHATLYWYRQILGQGPELLVQFQDESVVDDSQLPKDRFSAERLKGVDSTLKIQPAELGDSAMYLCASSSGGSINEQFFGPGTRLTVL.

The chain joins TRBV6-2 or TRBV6-3 to TRBJ2-2, with TRBD2 matching 10 bases. The V gene's germline CDR1 is MNHEY and CDR2 SVGEGT. The CDR3 loop spans 17 amino acids. V gave up 2 bases and J gave up 0 bases; unmatched junction bases: 3. The CDR3 reads CASSYELAGPNTGELFF. CDR3 nucleotides: TGTGCCAGCAGTTACGAACTAGCGGGGCCGAACACCGGGGAGCTGTTTTTT.

The chain recombines TRBV10-3 with TRBJ2-3, with 11 bases matching TRBD1. Germline trimming cut 10 bases from V and 3 bases from J; bases unmatched to any gene: 6. This CDR3 comprises 14 residues. Germline V gene sequence: CDR1 ENHRY, CDR2 SYGVKD. CDR3: CASGTGGMTDTQYF. The DNA for the CDR3 is TGTGCCAGCGGGACAGGGGGAATGACAGATACGCAGTATTTT.

A few counts support this clonotype. A much larger clone is a single base away; this may be a read error. This rearrangement joins TRBV5-1 to TRBJ1-2; D ambiguous. Between the trimmed V and J ends, which lost 4 bases and 4 bases, there was a span of 11 bases. Germline V gene sequence: CDR1 SGHRS, CDR2 YFSETQ. CDR3 length equals 13 residues. CDR3 residues: CASSDDIGYGYTF. CDR3 DNA: TGCGCCAGCAGCGACGACATCGGCTATGGCTACACCTTC.